The rows below give T cell receptor beta chains drawn from one sample of a study of cytomegalovirus exposure and HLA in healthy donors. This table comes from immunoSEQ multiplex PCR, and its TCRdb copy is limited to in-frame clones, with some not included. The sample includes approximately 210,000 clones. The sample was PBMCs. Source of these receptors: a woman aged 25 to 45 in good health and CMV-seropositive. Each CDR3 is given with its conserved first and last residue. D genes are given only for firm matches.

TRBV5-6	TRBJ1-3	-	CASSWIAGVGNTIYF	TGTGCCAGCAGCTGGATCGCAGGGGTTGGAAACACCATATATTTT
TRBV2	TRBJ2-3	-	CAIPGAFGGDTQYF	TGTGCCATCCCAGGGGCCTTTGGTGGGGATACGCAGTATTTT
TRBV7-9	TRBJ2-3	TRBD1	CASSWRRDRITDTQYF	TGTGCCAGCAGCTGGCGCCGGGACAGAATCACAGATACGCAGTATTTT
TRBV28	TRBJ1-4	-	CASHDGGNEKLFF	TGTGCCAGCCACGACGGGGGTAATGAAAAACTGTTTTTT
TRBV5-1	TRBJ2-1	-	CASSLERLPYNEQFF	TGCGCCAGCAGCTTGGAGCGCCTACCCTACAATGAGCAGTTCTTC
TRBV7-7	TRBJ1-4	-	CASSLRLNEKLFF	TGTGCCAGCAGCTTAAGACTTAATGAAAAACTGTTTTTT
TRBV6-5	TRBJ1-5	TRBD1	CASSRDRNQPQHF	TGTGCCAGCAGTCGGGACAGGAATCAGCCCCAGCATTTT
TRBV6-5	TRBJ2-2	-	CASSYRGGITGELFF	TGTGCCAGCAGTTACAGGGGAGGTATTACCGGGGAGCTGTTTTTT
TRBV2	TRBJ2-2	-	CASRIDSYTGELFF	TGTGCCAGCAGAATAGACAGTTACACCGGGGAGCTGTTTTTT
TRBV10-3	TRBJ1-1	-	CAISEERDKAFF	TGTGCCATCAGTGAGGAGCGCGATAAAGCTTTCTTT
TRBV29-1	TRBJ2-1	-	CSGIRVFAGEQFF	TGCAGCGGAATACGGGTCTTCGCGGGGGAGCAGTTCTTC
TRBV10-1	TRBJ2-4	TRBD2	CASSESTSGRNIQYF	TGCGCCAGCAGTGAGTCGACTAGCGGGAGGAACATTCAGTACTTC
TRBV2	TRBJ1-1	TRBD1	CASTGLRDRNTEAFF	TGTGCCAGCACTGGACTCCGGGACAGAAACACTGAAGCTTTCTTT
TRBV28	TRBJ2-5	-	CASSRPSTQETQYF	TGTGCCAGCAGCCGACCTAGCACCCAAGAGACCCAGTACTTC
TRBV7-9	TRBJ2-1	TRBD1	CASSLERTGRPYNEQFF	TGTGCCAGCAGCTTAGAGCGGACAGGGAGACCCTACAATGAGCAGTTCTTC
TRBV9	TRBJ1-1	-	CASSGGMNTEAFF	TGTGCCAGCAGTGGGGGCATGAACACTGAAGCTTTCTTT
TRBV27	TRBJ2-3	TRBD2	CASSLVPGLAGGVGTDTQYF	TGTGCCAGCAGTTTGGTCCCTGGACTAGCGGGAGGTGTTGGCACAGATACGCAGTATTTT
TRBV5-4	TRBJ2-1	-	CASSFEFF	TGTGCCAGCAGCTTCGAGTTCTTC
TRBV9	TRBJ1-1	TRBD1	CASSVPGQDTVNTEAFF	TGTGCCAGCAGCGTGCCGGGACAGGATACAGTGAACACTGAAGCTTTCTTT
TRBV7-2	TRBJ2-1	TRBD2	CASSSTGTSGRAYEQFF	TGTGCCAGCAGCTCTACCGGGACTAGCGGGAGGGCCTATGAGCAGTTCTTC
TRBV10-3	TRBJ2-7	TRBD1	CAISDGGTGRDYEQYF	TGTGCCATCAGTGACGGCGGGACAGGGAGAGACTACGAGCAGTACTTC
TRBV5-6	TRBJ1-2	-	CASSFARGNYGYTF	TGTGCCAGCAGCTTTGCCAGGGGCAACTATGGCTACACCTTC
TRBV5-1	TRBJ2-6	TRBD1	CASSLGDRGLSGANVLTF	TGCGCCAGCAGCTTGGGGGACAGGGGGCTTAGTGGGGCCAACGTCCTGACTTTC
TRBV28	TRBJ2-1	TRBD2	CASSLWVAGGYNEQFF	TGTGCCAGCAGTTTATGGGTAGCGGGAGGCTACAATGAGCAGTTCTTC
TRBV6-1	TRBJ1-1	-	CASSDGGITEAFF	TGTGCCAGCAGTGATGGAGGGATCACTGAAGCTTTCTTT
TRBV29-1	TRBJ1-2	-	CSVATNVYGYTF	TGCAGCGTTGCGACAAACGTCTATGGCTACACCTTC
TRBV7-9	TRBJ1-2	TRBD1	CASSLVSGGYGYTF	TGTGCCAGCAGCTTAGTTTCAGGGGGCTATGGCTACACCTTC
TRBV28	TRBJ2-7	TRBD1	CASSRTGQAYEQYF	TGTGCCAGCAGTCGGACAGGGCAGGCTTACGAGCAGTACTTC
TRBV19	TRBJ1-1	TRBD1	CASSIRQGAVNTEAFF	TGTGCCAGTAGTATCCGACAGGGGGCGGTGAACACTGAAGCTTTCTTT
TRBV10-3	TRBJ2-3	-	CAITRDASTDTQYF	TGTGCCATCACGCGGGACGCTAGCACAGATACGCAGTATTTT
TRBV5-5	TRBJ1-2	TRBD1	CASSPGTGGNYGYTF	TGTGCCAGCAGCCCTGGGACAGGGGGTAACTATGGCTACACCTTC
TRBV18	TRBJ2-7	TRBD1	CASSLKGQGDEQYF	TGTGCCAGCTCTCTCAAGGGACAGGGGGACGAGCAGTACTTC
TRBV10-3	TRBJ1-2	TRBD1	CAVSDRELYGYTF	TGTGCCGTCAGTGACAGGGAACTCTATGGCTACACCTTC
TRBV28	TRBJ2-1	-	CATLEGAAYNEQFF	TGTGCCACTCTCGAAGGTGCGGCGTACAATGAGCAGTTCTTC
TRBV5-1	TRBJ2-1	-	CASSLNRGNNEQFF	TGCGCCAGCAGCTTGAACCGCGGTAACAATGAGCAGTTCTTC
TRBV6-5	TRBJ2-2	-	CASSYLDTLNTGELFF	TGTGCCAGCAGTTATTTGGACACCCTTAACACCGGGGAGCTGTTTTTT
TRBV4-1	TRBJ1-5	-	CASSREHYNSNQPQHF	TGCGCCAGCAGCCGAGAACATTATAATAGCAATCAGCCCCAGCATTTT
TRBV6-5	TRBJ2-5	-	CASSYSERETQYF	TGTGCCAGCAGTTACTCCGAGAGAGAGACCCAGTACTTC
TRBV5-1	TRBJ2-2	-	CASSLVGSSGELFF	TGCGCCAGCAGCTTGGTTGGGAGTTCCGGGGAGCTGTTTTTT
TRBV7-2	TRBJ2-6	TRBD2	CASSLGGGTGANVLTF	TGTGCCAGCAGCTTAGGCGGGGGGACTGGGGCCAACGTCCTGACTTTC
TRBV19	TRBJ1-4	TRBD1	CASSGTGAYNEKLFF	TGTGCCAGTAGTGGGACAGGTGCTTATAATGAAAAACTGTTTTTT
TRBV7-8	TRBJ1-2	-	CASSLREEDYGYTF	TGTGCCAGCAGCTTGAGGGAGGAAGACTATGGCTACACCTTC
TRBV25-1	TRBJ2-5	-	CASSGAEGKTQYF	TGTGCCAGCAGTGGGGCGGAGGGAAAGACCCAGTACTTC
TRBV4-3	TRBJ2-5	-	CASSPTVQETQYF	TGCGCCAGCAGCCCTACGGTTCAAGAGACCCAGTACTTC
TRBV5-5	TRBJ2-7	TRBD1	CASSFSGTGAYEQYF	TGTGCCAGCAGCTTCTCCGGGACAGGGGCCTACGAGCAGTACTTC
TRBV5-1	TRBJ2-7	TRBD2	CASSPSGTSGYEQYF	TGCGCCAGCAGCCCGTCAGGTACTAGCGGCTACGAGCAGTACTTC